Given below is one T cell receptor (beta chain) in context. As yet, its antigen is unknown. Unexposed donor CD4+ T cells date from about 2011-2019, before the COVID-19 pandemic. After approximately ten days of culture, CD4+ T cells were isolated. This sample was taken from a study of CD4 T cells in relation to SARS-CoV-2 and coronaviruses. Points from the study as a whole: This crossreactivity analysis covered spike protein alone, no other viral proteins.

The CDR3 has 14 amino acids. CDR1 is MGHDK and CDR2 is SYGVNS in the germline V gene. The ends were cut back, 6 bases at V and 8 bases at J, with 19 bases in the middle. The protocol was immunoSEQ multiplex PCR, while the TCRdb copy is restricted to in-frame clones and leaves out a portion. The table has fewer than 25,000 clones, about 76% seen once; the top ten hold about 15%. The sample was CD4+ T cells from PBMCs, cultured in vitro. This sequence was found in a human donor in good health. The chain is built from TRBV25-1 and TRBJ1-2; TRBD1 might be the D (6 bases). This CDR3 is CASRQTGSVEGYTF. CDR3 nucleotide sequence: TGTGCCAGCAGACAGACAGGCAGCGTAGAGGGCTACACCTTC.